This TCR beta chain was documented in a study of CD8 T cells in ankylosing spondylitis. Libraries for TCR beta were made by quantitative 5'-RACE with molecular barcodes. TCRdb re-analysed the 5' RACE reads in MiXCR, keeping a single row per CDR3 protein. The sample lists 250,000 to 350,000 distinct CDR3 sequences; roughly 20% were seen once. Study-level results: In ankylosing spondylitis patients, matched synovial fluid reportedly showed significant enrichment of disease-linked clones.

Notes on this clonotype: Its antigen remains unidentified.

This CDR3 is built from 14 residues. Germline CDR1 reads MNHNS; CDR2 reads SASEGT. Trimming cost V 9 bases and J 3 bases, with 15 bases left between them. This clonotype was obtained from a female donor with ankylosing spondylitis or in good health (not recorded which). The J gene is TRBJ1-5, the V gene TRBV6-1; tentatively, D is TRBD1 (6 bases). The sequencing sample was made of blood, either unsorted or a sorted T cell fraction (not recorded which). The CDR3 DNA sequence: TGTGCCAGTAAAGCACAGGGTTACAATCAGCCCCAGCATTTT. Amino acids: CASKAQGYNQPQHF.